The subject of this entry is one T cell receptor (beta chain). CDR1 and CDR2 from the germline V gene are MDHEN and SYDVKM. This CDR3 spans 11 amino acids. Trimming took off 3 bases at V and 8 bases at J, with 7 bases between the two ends. The data are from a study of blood T cell repertoires in COVID-19. The protocol was immunoSEQ multiplex PCR, while the TCRdb copy is restricted to in-frame clones and leaves out a portion. The sample shows approximately 110,000 clones, approximately 78% of them seen only once. The receptor was derived from a man in his 70s with acute or convalescent COVID-19. The sequenced sample consisted of peripheral blood. The chain has TRBV28 and TRBJ1-1; no definite D call. CDR3 coding DNA: TGTGCCAGCAGTTTTGTCGGGGAAGCTTTCTTT. The encoded protein is CASSFVGEAFF.